The 27 T cell receptor beta chains given below trace back to one sample, sequenced in a study of T cell repertoires in cytomegalovirus infection. One entry per CDR3 protein results from TCRdb running MiXCR on the reads. The sample has 200,000 to 250,000 distinct CDR3 sequences, 9% to 15% seen once. Material: PBMCs. The receptors derive from a human donor in good health (CMV status not recorded). Some clones in this sample may be carry-over from other donors' samples.

This clonotype was recorded at least ten times. This chain links TRBV7-2 with TRBJ2-1; D perhaps matches TRBD1 (5 bases). Trimming pared 2 bases from V and 12 bases from J, leaving 23 bases between. The CDR3 has 16 residues. Germline V gives CDR1 SGHTA, CDR2 FQGNSA. The CDR3 loop reads CASSLSPDTSVLGQFF. The CDR3, as DNA: TGTGCCAGCAGCTTATCCCCGGACACCTCCGTATTGGGGCAGTTCTTC.

The CDR3 here is CASSESNREETQYF. The CDR3 region has the DNA TGCGCCAGCAGTGAGTCGAACAGGGAAGAGACCCAGTACTTC. The chain has TRBV10-2 and TRBJ2-5; D perhaps matches TRBD1 (6 bases). The CDR3 spans 14 residues. Trimming removed 0 bases at V and 3 bases at J, with 8 bases between. Germline V gene lookup returns CDR1 WSHSY and CDR2 SAAADI.

In this sample, this clonotype turned up many times. The gene calls are TRBV7-2 and TRBJ1-2, with 9 bases that match TRBD1. The V segment lost 6 bases and the J segment 7 bases; nucleotides outside the gene matches: 6. The germline CDR1 and CDR2 sequences are SGHTA and FQGNSA. The CDR3 runs to 13 residues. The DNA of the CDR3 is TGTGCCAGCAGGCTGGGACAGGGTAGTGGCTACACCTTC. Translating it yields CASRLGQGSGYTF.

In its sample, this clonotype was seen once. This chain links TRBV20-1 with TRBJ1-5, with D tentatively TRBD1 (6 bases). CDR3 length: 17 residues. Germline CDR1 is DFQATT and CDR2 is SNEGSKA (reference sequence). V was trimmed by 0 bases and J by 3 bases, leaving 18 bases between them. DNA for the CDR3: TGCAGTGCTAGAGAAGGCGGGGGCGCATTCTCCAATCAGCCCCAGCATTTT. It codes for CSAREGGGAFSNQPQHF.

This clonotype has ten or more counts. The chain recombines TRBV7-2 with TRBJ2-5; D may be TRBD2 (5 bases). Per germline, CDR1 SGHTA and CDR2 FQGNSA. The CDR3 is made up of 16 amino acids. The ends were cut back, 5 bases at V and 4 bases at J, with 20 bases in the middle. This CDR3 is CASSHQSSSRVETQYF. The CDR3 bases are TGTGCCAGCAGCCACCAATCCAGTTCGAGGGTAGAGACCCAGTACTTC.

V is TRBV6-6 and J is TRBJ1-5, with 7 bases fitting TRBD1. Germline V gene data show CDR1 as MNHNY and CDR2 as SVGAGI (reference sequence). The CDR3 loop spans 16 amino acids. The J segment lost 6 bases and the V segment lost 6 bases, leaving 14 bases of the junction unmatched. The CDR3: CASRLPTGDSSQPQHF. In DNA, the CDR3 is TGTGCCAGCAGGTTACCCACGGGGGACAGTAGTCAGCCCCAGCATTTT.

The J gene is TRBJ2-7, the V gene TRBV6-1; 9 bases are a match to TRBD2. The CDR3 length is 14 residues. V shed 6 bases and J 3 bases; nucleotides not matched to a gene: 6. Germline CDR1 MNHNS, CDR2 SASEGT. CDR3 DNA sequence: TGTGCCAGCAGGGTTAGCGGGAGCAGCTACGAGCAGTACTTC. Translating gives CASRVSGSSYEQYF.

This clonotype was counted many times. V is TRBV7-2 and J is TRBJ1-1, with 7 bases that match TRBD1. The CDR3 is 15 amino acids. CDR1 and CDR2 (germline): SGHTA, FQGNSA. V lost 5 bases, J lost 7 bases, and 13 bases stayed unmatched. CDR3 sequence (DNA): TGTGCCAGCAGCACCCCGGGACAGCTCCCATATGAAGCTTTCTTT. Its translation: CASSTPGQLPYEAFF.

This clonotype was counted ten times or more. The chain employs TRBV7-2 and TRBJ1-1, with 7 nucleotides matching TRBD1. This CDR3 has 14 amino acids. Per the germline V gene, CDR1 is SGHTA and CDR2 is FQGNSA. The trim removed 3 bases at V and 4 bases at J, leaving 5 bases unmatched. The CDR3 protein is CASSFRQGGTEAFF. The CDR3 nucleotides read TGTGCCAGCAGCTTCCGACAGGGAGGCACTGAAGCTTTCTTT.

There are many counts of this clonotype. The chain combines TRBV7-2 with TRBJ2-7; 8 bases line up with TRBD1. The V gene's germline CDR1 is SGHTA and CDR2 FQGNSA. With 2 bases clipped from V and 1 base from J, the junction kept 4 bases outside the gene matches. The CDR3 sequence is 15 residues long. CDR3 nucleotides: TGTGCCAGCAGCTTATCCGGGACAGGTTCCTACGAGCAGTACTTC. This translates into CASSLSGTGSYEQYF.

This clonotype was detected ten times or more. This rearrangement joins TRBV2 to TRBJ2-1; the D gene is possibly TRBD1 (5 bases). Per the germline V gene, CDR1 is SNHLY and CDR2 is FYNNEI. Trimming removed 6 bases at V and 6 bases at J, with 18 bases between. The CDR3 loop spans 15 amino acids. CDR3 DNA: TGTGCCAGCAGCAAAGGGGCAGGGCGTATCAATGAGCAGTTCTTC. This encodes CASSKGAGRINEQFF.

At least ten counts were recorded for this clonotype. The J gene is TRBJ2-4, the V gene TRBV12-3 or TRBV12-4, with 13 bases that match TRBD2. This CDR3 comprises 18 residues. Trimming took 4 bases from V and 0 from J; bases not matched to a gene: 6. As DNA, the CDR3 is TGTGCCAGCAGTTCCCGGACTAGCGGGAGAGTAGCCAAAAACATTCAGTACTTC. Translated: CASSSRTSGRVAKNIQYF.

This clonotype was seen at least ten times. The chain joins TRBV7-2 to TRBJ2-3; a possible D gene is TRBD2 (6 bases). CDR3 length equals 14 residues. Trimming left V 5 bases short and J 3 bases short, with 12 bases between. The germline gives CDR1 SGHTA, CDR2 FQGNSA. CDR3 sequence (DNA): TGTGCCAGCAGCCCTACGACTAGTACAGATACGCAGTATTTT. Translated, it gives CASSPTTSTDTQYF. The whole variable domain, filled in from reference TRBV7-2 and TRBJ2-3, reads GAGVSQSPSNKVTEKGKDVELRCDPISGHTALYWYRQSLGQGLEFLIYFQGNSAPDKSGLPSDRFSAERTGGSVSTLTIQRTQQEDSAVYLCASSPTTSTDTQYFGPGTRLTVL.

Many counts were recorded for this clonotype. The V call is TRBV4-3, the J call TRBJ2-7, with 7 nucleotides matching TRBD2. J gave up 3 bases and V 0 bases, and 8 bases lay outside the gene matches. Germline loops: CDR1 LGHNA, CDR2 YSLEER. The CDR3 is 16 residues long. The CDR3 sequence: CASSQDRSGISYEQYF. The CDR3 nucleotides are TGCGCCAGCAGCCAAGATAGAAGCGGGATTAGCTACGAGCAGTACTTC.

This clonotype showed up many times. The chain couples TRBV7-2 to TRBJ2-3; possible D gene TRBD1, 6 bases. Trimming cost V 6 bases and J 4 bases, with 17 bases left between them. CDR3 length equals 15 residues. Germline lookup yields CDR1 SGHTA and CDR2 FQGNSA. The CDR3 region is CASRPGAAWADTQYF. CDR3 sequence (DNA): TGTGCCAGCAGGCCAGGGGCGGCGTGGGCAGATACGCAGTATTTT.

This clonotype was observed many times. The chain carries TRBV7-2 and TRBJ1-1; a possible D gene is TRBD1 (5 bases). Trimming removed 3 bases from V and 7 bases from J, with 15 bases in between. The CDR3 length is 14 residues. Germline V gives CDR1 SGHTA, CDR2 FQGNSA. CDR3: CASSFVPGRIEAFF. DNA of the CDR3: TGTGCCAGCAGCTTCGTACCGGGACGAATTGAAGCTTTCTTT.

This clonotype has more than one count but fewer than ten. The rearrangement joins TRBV28 to TRBJ2-5; TRBD2 agrees at 8 bases. Germline CDR1 is MDHEN and CDR2 is SYDVKM. Trimming removed 8 bases from V and 0 bases from J; junction bases left unmatched: 8. The CDR3 runs 15 residues. CDR3 DNA sequence: TGTGCCAGCGGATCCGGCGGGGGGTACCAAGAGACCCAGTACTTC. Protein sequence: CASGSGGGYQETQYF.

This clonotype was observed many times. The chain carries TRBV7-2 and TRBJ1-5; TRBD1 might be the D (5 bases). The CDR3 is 15 residues long. Germline V CDR1 and CDR2: SGHTA, FQGNSA. The ends were cut back, 0 bases at V and 7 bases at J, with 13 bases in the middle. CDR3: CASSLALGGEQPQHF. In DNA form, the CDR3 reads TGTGCCAGCAGCTTAGCGCTCGGGGGGGAGCAGCCCCAGCATTTT.

As for this clonotype: A much larger clonotype is one base distant, so this may be a read error. CDR3 coding DNA: TGTGCCAGCAGCCTGGGTAGGGGGCCTGAAAAACTGATTTTT. Translation: CASSLGRGPEKLIF. The rearrangement joins TRBV7-9 to TRBJ1-4; 7 bases fit TRBD1. CDR1 and CDR2 from the germline V gene are SEHNR and FQNEAQ (reference sequence). The CDR3 spans 14 residues.

This clonotype was seen only a few times. The CDR3 bases are TGTGCCAGCAGTTGGGGACATTCCAATCAGCCCCAGCATTTT. Amino acids: CASSWGHSNQPQHF. V usage is TRBV2 and J usage is TRBJ1-5, with a possible D match to TRBD1 (6 bases). The germline CDR1 and CDR2 sequences are SNHLY and FYNNEI. The V and J ends lost 5 bases and 3 bases respectively, with 11 bases between them. The CDR3 is 14 residues long.

Only a few counts were recorded for this clonotype. This chain uses TRBV6-5 with TRBJ1-2; 8 bases map to TRBD1. The J segment lost 0 bases and the V segment lost 7 bases, leaving 10 bases of the junction unmatched. The CDR3 loop spans 16 amino acids. Germline V gene lookup returns CDR1 MNHEY and CDR2 SVGAGI. CDR3: CASTLAQGATNYGYTF. The CDR3, as DNA: TGTGCCAGCACCTTGGCGCAGGGGGCTACTAACTATGGCTACACCTTC.

This clonotype was observed many times. J is TRBJ1-1 and V is TRBV19, with 7 positions matching TRBD1. This CDR3 has 13 residues. Germline lookup yields CDR1 LNHDA and CDR2 SQIVND (reference sequence). V dropped 5 bases and J dropped 6; count of bases not matched to a gene: 6. CDR3 residues: CASSAGTEAEAFF. DNA for the CDR3: TGTGCCAGTAGTGCCGGGACAGAAGCTGAAGCTTTCTTT.

This clonotype appeared many times. The chain recombines TRBV11-2 with TRBJ2-1; unclear D gene. The CDR3 covers 13 residues. The V end was cut by 2 bases, the J end by 1 base, with 3 bases between. The germline V gene has CDR1 SGHAT and CDR2 FQNNGV. The CDR3 region is CASSLRSYNEQFF. The CDR3, as DNA: TGTGCCAGCAGCTTAAGGTCCTACAATGAGCAGTTCTTC. The whole variable domain, remainder taken from reference TRBV11-2 and TRBJ2-1, is EAGVAQSPRYKIIEKRQSVAFWCNPISGHATLYWYQQILGQGPKLLIQFQNNGVVDDSQLPKDRFSAERLKGVDSTLKIQPAKLEDSAVYLCASSLRSYNEQFFGPGTRLTVL.

The rearrangement uses TRBV6-2 or TRBV6-3 and TRBJ2-1; D remains unclear. The CDR3 is 16 amino acids. V dropped 4 bases and J dropped 5 bases, with 18 bases sitting between them. Germline V gene data show CDR1 as MNHEY and CDR2 as SVGEGT. CDR3 in amino acids: CASSSSRGLGNNEQFF. CDR3 nucleotides: TGTGCCAGCAGTTCCAGCAGAGGATTAGGTAACAATGAGCAGTTCTTC.

V and J are TRBV12-3 or TRBV12-4 and TRBJ1-6; possible D gene TRBD1, 6 bases. Trimming left V 5 bases short and J 12 bases short, with 14 bases between. This CDR3 has 13 amino acids. The CDR3 is CASSRTGPGPLHF. The CDR3 bases are TGTGCCAGCAGTCGTACAGGGCCAGGACCCCTCCACTTT.

This clonotype has ten or more counts. This rearrangement joins TRBV7-2 to TRBJ2-5; weak D call: TRBD2 (7 bases). This CDR3 is built from 14 residues. Germline CDR1 and CDR2: SGHTA and FQGNSA. The ends were cut back, 6 bases at V and 2 bases at J, with 13 bases in the middle. The CDR3 DNA reads as TGTGCCAGCAGTGGGGGGGGCAGACAAGAGACCCAGTACTTC. This translates into CASSGGGRQETQYF.

CDR3 bases: TGCGCCAGCAGCCAACAAGGGGACCTCTCGGGGGAGCTGTTTTTT. This translates into CASSQQGDLSGELFF. This chain uses TRBV4-3 with TRBJ2-2; D may be TRBD1 or TRBD2 (5 bases each). Trimming removed 2 bases at V and 8 bases at J, with 15 bases between. The germline gives CDR1 LGHNA, CDR2 YSLEER. The CDR3 consists of 15 residues.